This TCR beta chain comes out of a study of cytomegalovirus exposure and HLA in healthy donors. Notes on the study in general: Sequencing likely generated an artifact that appeared as a cluster of highly shared sequence variants.

It was with 60 Vbeta and 13 Jbeta primers that the PCR ran. Profiled with immunoSEQ multiplex PCR; TCRdb holds only in-frame clones, not every one. The table has around 130,000 clones, approximately 71% seen once. The CDR3 totals 14 residues. V lost 3 bases to trimming and J lost 8 bases; unmatched junction nucleotides: 2. Germline CDR1 is LNHDA and CDR2 is SQIVND (reference sequence). A note on this clone: Its antigen remains unidentified.

The source material was PBMCs. The chain combines TRBV19 with TRBJ2-1; 12 bases align to TRBD2. The TCR originated in a woman aged 55-70 years in good health and CMV-seronegative. Here the CDR3 DNA reads TGTGCCAGTAGTATGACTAGCGGGAGCTATGAGCAGTTCTTC. Protein product: CASSMTSGSYEQFF.